The 23 T cell receptor beta chains given below trace back to one sample, sequenced in a study of T cells in Graves' hyperthyroidism and ophthalmopathy. Authors of the study amplified TCR beta CDR3 regions from RNA transcripts. HTBI primers drove first-round RT-PCR of the TCR CDR3. One entry per CDR3 protein results from TCRdb running MiXCR on the multiplex PCR reads. The table shows fewer than 600,000 distinct CDR3 sequences, with over 13% occurring only once. The sample consisted of blood. These receptors all stem from a woman under 30 with Graves' hyperthyroidism.

CDR3 nucleotides: TGTGCCGGTTCTTGGGGCGGGAGAACCGGGGAGCTGTTTTTT. Translating it yields CAGSWGGRTGELFF. V is TRBV5-6 and J is TRBJ2-2; 7 positions match TRBD2. V shed 10 bases and J 5 bases; nucleotides not matched to a gene: 11. Germline V gene data show CDR1 as SGHDT and CDR2 as YYEEEE. The CDR3 spans 14 residues.

This clonotype occurred many times. The V and J genes are TRBV3-1 and TRBJ1-6; the match to TRBD1 covers 7 bases. Germline V gene lookup returns CDR1 LGHDT and CDR2 YNNKEL (reference sequence). V lost 0 bases, J lost 1 base, and 0 bases stayed unmatched. The CDR3 consists of 16 residues. The CDR3 protein is CASSQDRGSYNSPLHF. The CDR3 region has the DNA TGTGCCAGCAGCCAAGACAGGGGGTCCTATAATTCACCCCTCCACTTT.

This clonotype was picked up many times. The rearrangement links TRBV12-3 or TRBV12-4 to TRBJ2-7, with D tentatively TRBD2 (6 bases). The germline V and J ends were trimmed by 6 bases and 3 bases, with 15 bases remaining between them. The CDR3 is 14 amino acids. CDR3 sequence: CASRVSGGSYEQYF. The CDR3, as DNA: TGTGCCAGCAGAGTTTCCGGAGGGAGCTACGAGCAGTACTTC.

This clonotype came up a few times. This chain links TRBV5-1 with TRBJ2-7, with unresolved D. This CDR3 contains 15 residues. In germline, CDR1 is SGHRS, CDR2 YFSETQ. V was cut by 0 bases and J by 0 bases, with 10 bases left in between. The CDR3 DNA reads TGCGCCAGCAGCTTGGCTCGCGCGACCTCCTACGAGCAGTACTTC. Translated: CASSLARATSYEQYF.

This clonotype was detected only a few times. V gene TRBV25-1 combines with J gene TRBJ2-6, with 8 bases lining up with TRBD1. Germline trimming cut 3 bases from V and 0 bases from J; bases unmatched to any gene: 1. Germline assignment: CDR1 MGHDK and CDR2 SYGVNS. The CDR3 has 16 amino acids. This CDR3 reads CASSEDRASGANVLTF. CDR3 nucleotide sequence: TGTGCCAGCAGTGAGGACAGGGCCTCTGGGGCCAACGTCCTGACTTTC.

This clonotype was seen repeatedly, ten times or more. The CDR3 loop is CASSRQGPLHF. In DNA, the CDR3 is TGTGCCAGCAGTAGACAGGGACCCCTCCACTTT. The rearrangement joins TRBV12-3 or TRBV12-4 to TRBJ1-6; 7 nucleotides match TRBD1. V lost 5 bases, J lost 12 bases, and 1 base stayed unmatched. The CDR3 has 11 amino acids.

This clonotype appeared many times. The gene calls are TRBV15 and TRBJ2-7; TRBD2 might be the D (6 bases). V was pared by 2 bases and J by 2 bases, with 10 bases between. CDR1 LNHNV and CDR2 YYDKDF come from the germline V gene (reference sequence). CDR3 size: 14 residues. CDR3 DNA sequence: TGTGCCACCAGCAGAAGGCGGGGTACCTACGAGCAGTACGTC. Its translation is CATSRRRGTYEQYV.

There are many counts of this clonotype. The DNA for the CDR3 is TGTGCCAGCAGCCAAGGCATTGGGACAGCATATGGCTACACCTTC. Protein: CASSQGIGTAYGYTF. This rearrangement joins TRBV14 to TRBJ1-2; 7 bases match TRBD1. The CDR3 sequence is 15 residues long. Germline V lookup: CDR1 SGHDN, CDR2 FVKESK. The V gene end was trimmed by 1 base and the J gene end by 5 bases; junction bases not matched to a gene: 7.

This chain uses TRBV4-1 with TRBJ2-1; 10 positions agree with TRBD2. V was pared by 4 bases and J by 5 bases, with 2 bases of the junction left unmatched. CDR1 is MGHRA, CDR2 YSYEKL, per germline. This CDR3 comprises 14 residues. CDR3 nucleotides: TGCGCCAGCAGCCCTAGCGGGAGAGACAATGAGCAGTTCTTC. Its protein product is CASSPSGRDNEQFF.

The rearrangement links TRBV18 to TRBJ1-1, with D possibly matching TRBD1 (6 bases). Trimming took off 2 bases at V and 6 bases at J, with 10 bases between the two ends. This CDR3 is 13 amino acids long. Germline V lookup: CDR1 KGHSH, CDR2 LQKENI. The CDR3, as DNA: TGTGCCAGCTCACCAGCCGAGGGGGCTGAAGCTTTCTTT. This gives the protein CASSPAEGAEAFF.

This clonotype has at least ten counts. The rearrangement joins TRBV6-1 to TRBJ1-2; no clear D gene. Germline CDR1 and CDR2: MNHNS and SASEGT. This CDR3 is built from 16 residues. V dropped 5 bases and J dropped 4 bases, with 20 bases sitting between them. The CDR3: CASSYADNPKGYGYTF. The CDR3 region has the DNA TGTGCCAGCAGTTATGCCGACAACCCAAAGGGCTATGGCTACACCTTC.

This clonotype came up a few times. This chain connects TRBV20-1 to TRBJ2-1; D unresolved. With 1 base removed from V and 6 bases from J, the gap between germline ends came to 13 bases. This CDR3 has 14 amino acids. The germline V gene encodes CDR1 DFQATT and CDR2 SNEGSKA (reference sequence). CDR3 in amino acids: CSARGFRNFNEQFF. The CDR3 DNA follows: TGCAGTGCTAGAGGTTTCCGGAACTTCAATGAGCAGTTCTTC.

The V gene is TRBV2, the J gene TRBJ2-1, with TRBD2 matching 9 bases. J was trimmed by 4 bases and V by 0 bases; bases with no gene match: 4. The V gene's germline CDR1 is SNHLY and CDR2 FYNNEI. The CDR3 has 16 amino acids. The CDR3: CASSEALTSGYNEQFF. CDR3 coding DNA: TGTGCCAGCAGTGAAGCGCTGACTAGCGGATACAATGAGCAGTTCTTC.

This clonotype was counted between two and nine times. The V gene is TRBV6-2 or TRBV6-3, the J gene TRBJ2-5; no clear D. Germline V gives CDR1 MNHEY, CDR2 SVGEGT. There are 16 residues in the CDR3. V was cut by 3 bases and J by 5 bases, with 19 bases left in between. CDR3 in amino acids: CASSYYRVTPGETQYF. DNA of the CDR3: TGTGCCAGCAGTTATTACCGGGTAACCCCCGGGGAGACCCAGTACTTC.

In its sample, this clonotype was seen a few times. The CDR3 bases are TGTGCCAGCAGCCGGGGACAGGTCAATCAGCCCCAGCATTTT. This translates into CASSRGQVNQPQHF. The chain uses TRBV6-5 and TRBJ1-5, with 8 bases identical to TRBD1. Germline loops: CDR1 MNHEY, CDR2 SVGAGI. CDR3 length: 14 residues. The V gene end was trimmed by 6 bases and the J gene end by 3 bases; junction bases not matched to a gene: 4.

This clonotype has a count of ten or more. The V call is TRBV24-1, the J call TRBJ1-3; D not resolved. Trimming pared 0 bases from V and 0 bases from J, leaving 8 bases between. In germline, CDR1 is KGHDR, CDR2 SFDVKD. The CDR3 totals 16 residues. The CDR3 DNA is TGTGCCACCAGTGATTTGCGGCAGTTCTCTGGAAACACCATATATTTT. Its protein is CATSDLRQFSGNTIYF.

This clonotype was picked up many times. In DNA, the CDR3 is TGTGCCACCAGTGATATACGGGACGCCTACAATGAGCAGTTCTTC. Its protein product is CATSDIRDAYNEQFF. V usage is TRBV24-1 and J usage is TRBJ2-1; D is tentatively TRBD1 or TRBD2 (5 bases each). Trimming cost V 3 bases and J 2 bases, with 10 bases left between them. CDR1 and CDR2 (germline): KGHDR, SFDVKD. This CDR3 has 15 amino acids.

This clonotype has a handful of counts. The chain employs TRBV6-2 or TRBV6-3 and TRBJ2-7, with a tentative D call TRBD2 (5 bases). This CDR3 spans 12 amino acids. Germline CDR1 MNHEY, CDR2 SVGEGT. V lost 5 bases and J lost 5, with 10 bases in between. The CDR3 sequence is CASSVRVDEQYF. The CDR3 DNA reads as TGTGCCAGCAGTGTGAGGGTAGACGAGCAGTACTTC.

V gene TRBV29-1 combines with J gene TRBJ1-4, with D possibly matching TRBD1 (6 bases). The CDR3 runs 12 residues. The V and J ends lost 6 bases and 4 bases respectively, with 9 bases between them. Germline V gene lookup returns CDR1 SQVTM and CDR2 ANQGSEA. The CDR3 spells CSVGHLNEKLFF. CDR3 bases: TGCAGCGTGGGACACCTTAATGAAAAACTGTTTTTT. Supplemented by reference TRBV29-1 and TRBJ1-4, the full variable domain reads SAVISQKPSRDICQRGTSLTIQCQVDSQVTMMFWYRQQPGQSLTLIATANQGSEATYESGFVIDKFPISRPNLTFSTLTVSNMSPEDSSIYLCSVGHLNEKLFFGSGTQLSVL.

The table lists this clonotype with many counts. The V and J genes are TRBV12-5 and TRBJ2-7; D not certain. This CDR3 has 17 amino acids. CDR1 and CDR2 (germline): LGHNT, FRNRAP. Trimming pared 0 bases from V and 2 bases from J, leaving 17 bases between. CDR3 sequence (DNA): TGTGCTAGTGGTTTGGTACATTGGTTAAACAGCCCCTACGAGCAGTACTTC. Protein: CASGLVHWLNSPYEQYF. Drawing the rest from reference TRBV12-5 and TRBJ2-7, the complete variable domain is DARVTQTPRHKVTEMGQEVTMRCQPILGHNTVFWYRQTMMQGLELLAYFRNRAPLDDSGMPKDRFSAEMPDATLATLKIQPSEPRDSAVYFCASGLVHWLNSPYEQYFGPGTRLTVT.

V usage is TRBV29-1 and J usage is TRBJ2-7; possibly TRBD1 for D (6 bases). The length of the CDR3 is 12 residues. Germline-derived CDR1 and CDR2 are SQVTM and ANQGSEA. V gave up 6 bases and J gave up 6 bases, with 15 bases separating them. CDR3 sequence: CSVSTQGIEQYF. In DNA form, the CDR3 reads TGCAGCGTGTCTACACAGGGCATCGAGCAGTACTTC.

This clonotype was seen ten or more times. This chain connects TRBV6-2 or TRBV6-3 to TRBJ2-7, with 9 bases lining up with TRBD2. Trimming at V came to 6 bases and at J to 2 bases, leaving 11 bases not matched to a gene. The CDR3 is made up of 16 amino acids. Germline V gives CDR1 MNHEY, CDR2 SVGEGT. The chain's CDR3 is CASRPRRREGTYEQYF. The CDR3 nucleotides are TGTGCCAGCAGACCCCGGCGGCGGGAGGGAACCTACGAGCAGTACTTC.

This clonotype appeared once. The chain is built from TRBV28 and TRBJ2-7; D is ambiguous. CDR1 and CDR2 (germline): MDHEN, SYDVKM. This CDR3 has 13 residues. V lost 7 bases and J 2 bases, leaving 12 bases between the germline ends. The CDR3 bases are TGTGCCAGCACCGCCGGCCAGACCTACGAGCAGTACTTC. Encoded protein: CASTAGQTYEQYF.